The 5 T cell receptor beta chains reported below all come from one sample, sequenced in a study of PD-1 blockade in mismatch repair-deficient tumors. TCRdb's copy holds only in-frame clones and misses some; the assay was immunoSEQ multiplex PCR. The sample shows approximately 100,000 clones, over 65% of them seen only once. The sequencing used peripheral blood, collected around 8 months after starting pembrolizumab. The receptors stem from an adult with mismatch repair-deficient cancer.

This clone appeared a single time. The chain recombines TRBV29-1 with TRBJ1-1, with unresolved D. This CDR3 contains 12 residues. Germline V gene data show CDR1 as SQVTM and CDR2 as ANQGSEA. Trimming removed 7 bases from V and 5 bases from J, with 14 bases in between. CDR3 in DNA: TGCAGCGGAAGAACCCAAAAGACTGAAGCTTTCTTT. Translated, it gives CSGRTQKTEAFF. Complete variable domain (other parts from reference TRBV29-1 and TRBJ1-1): SAVISQKPSRDICQRGTSLTIQCQVDSQVTMMFWYRQQPGQSLTLIATANQGSEATYESGFVIDKFPISRPNLTFSTLTVSNMSPEDSSIYLCSGRTQKTEAFFGQGTRLTVV.

This chain uses TRBV19 with TRBJ2-3; D is perhaps TRBD1 (5 bases). Trimming removed 8 bases from V and 5 bases from J, with 14 bases in between. Germline V gene lookup returns CDR1 LNHDA and CDR2 SQIVND (reference sequence). The CDR3 contains 13 residues. The CDR3: CASRRREKDTQYF. The CDR3 coding sequence is TGTGCCAGTCGTCGCAGGGAAAAAGATACGCAGTATTTT.

The chain's CDR3 is CASRSEAGEFTGELFF. The CDR3 DNA is TGTGCCAGCAGGTCCGAAGCGGGAGAGTTCACCGGGGAGCTGTTTTTT. The rearrangement joins TRBV11-3 to TRBJ2-2; 8 nucleotides align to TRBD2. Germline CDR1 and CDR2: SGHNT and YENEEA. The CDR3 contains 16 residues. With 6 bases clipped from V and 4 bases from J, the junction kept 10 bases outside the gene matches. The full variable domain, completed using reference TRBV11-3 and TRBJ2-2, is EAGVVQSPRYKIIEKKQPVAFWCNPISGHNTLYWYLQNLGQGPELLIRYENEEAVDDSQLPKDRFSAERLKGVDSTLKIQPAELGDSAVYLCASRSEAGEFTGELFFGEGSRLTVL.

This clone was seen only once. V gene TRBV1 combines with J gene TRBJ2-7; TRBD2 is taken as the D call from the table, unchecked against the DNA. TRBV1 is flagged as a pseudogene. CDR3 size: 17 residues. The DNA of the CDR3 is TGCACCAGCAGCCTGGGACTAGCGGGAGGGCCAAGGTACGAGCAGTACTTC. Protein: CTSSLGLAGGPRYEQYF.

The chain has TRBV5-1 and TRBJ2-5; D is unclear. The CDR3 consists of 12 residues. Germline V gene lookup returns CDR1 SGHRS and CDR2 YFSETQ. The V and J ends lost 1 base and 5 bases respectively, with 6 bases between them. The CDR3 sequence is CASSLNTETQYF. CDR3 sequence (DNA): TGCGCCAGCAGCTTGAACACGGAGACCCAGTACTTC. Together with reference TRBV5-1 and TRBJ2-5, the CDR3 gives the full variable domain: KAGVTQTPRYLIKTRGQQVTLSCSPISGHRSVSWYQQTPGQGLQFLFEYFSETQRNKGNFPGRFSGRQFSNSRSEMNVSTLELGDSALYLCASSLNTETQYFGPGTRLLVL.